One sample yielded the 32 T cell receptor beta chains listed below, sequenced in a study of identical twins. Via MiXCR, TCRdb re-called the 5' RACE reads, giving one row per CDR3 protein. The sample has about 660,000 distinct CDR3 sequences, 8% to 9% seen once. These data were likewise used in another study, on yellow fever vaccine responses in identical twins.

Sequenced material: PBMCs. The receptors shown here come from a woman in her late teens or twenties in good health.

This clonotype was observed a few times. This rearrangement joins TRBV7-3 to TRBJ2-2; 8 bases agree with TRBD1. The length of the CDR3 is 14 residues. Trimming at V came to 5 bases and at J to 6 bases, leaving 5 bases not matched to a gene. Germline V lookup: CDR1 SGHTA, CDR2 FQGTGA. CDR3 bases: TGTGCCAGCAGCCCCGGGACAGGATCCGGGGAGCTGTTTTTT. Residues: CASSPGTGSGELFF.

This clonotype came up a few times. The genes are TRBV28 and TRBJ2-7; 7 bases are shared with TRBD2. J lost 5 bases, V lost 1 base, and 2 bases had no gene match. This CDR3 comprises 13 residues. Germline CDR1 is MDHEN and CDR2 is SYDVKM. The CDR3 DNA is TGTGCCAGCAGTTTATTTGGGACTAACGAGCAGTACTTC. Its protein is CASSLFGTNEQYF.

Worth noting for this clonotype: A read error may be the cause here, since a much bigger clone is one base away. This chain joins TRBV4-3 and TRBJ2-7; TRBD1 is a possible D gene (5 bases). Trimming took 0 bases from V and 2 from J, leaving 5 bases between them. CDR1 and CDR2 (germline): LGHNA, YSLEER. The CDR3 length is 13 residues. The CDR3 DNA is TGCGCCAGCAGCCAAGAACAGGCCTACGAGCAGTACTTC. This translates into CASSQEQAYEQYF.

This clonotype was counted many times. The chain is built from TRBV11-3 and TRBJ2-2, with D tentatively TRBD1 (5 bases). Germline CDR1 and CDR2: SGHNT and YENEEA. V was clipped by 1 base and J by 4 bases, with 10 bases between them. This CDR3 spans 15 amino acids. The CDR3 region is CASSLGGLGTGELFF. The CDR3 DNA reads as TGTGCCAGCAGCTTAGGGGGCCTGGGCACCGGGGAGCTGTTTTTT.

The V gene is TRBV24-1, the J gene TRBJ2-1; D gene unclear. Trimming stripped 4 bases from V and 3 bases from J, with 21 bases between. Germline V gene lookup returns CDR1 KGHDR and CDR2 SFDVKD. The CDR3 has 18 amino acids. The chain's CDR3 is CATSDPGRVSTIYNEQFF. CDR3 DNA sequence: TGTGCCACCAGTGACCCCGGCAGAGTCTCCACGATCTACAATGAGCAGTTCTTC.

V is TRBV7-2 and J is TRBJ2-5; D is possibly TRBD1 or TRBD2 (6 bases each). Trimming removed 5 bases from V and 6 bases from J, with 25 bases in between. The CDR3 runs 17 residues. Germline CDR1 reads SGHTA; CDR2 reads FQGNSA. The CDR3 protein is CASSISRGGPLVKTQYF. CDR3 DNA: TGTGCCAGCAGCATATCACGTGGGGGGCCCCTTGTGAAGACCCAGTACTTC.

The chain uses TRBV20-1 and TRBJ1-6; 7 nucleotides line up with TRBD1. J lost 9 bases, V lost 2 bases, and 7 bases had no gene match. CDR1 is DFQATT, CDR2 SNEGSKA, per germline (reference sequence). The CDR3 is made up of 14 amino acids. The CDR3 nucleotides read TGCAGTGCTAGACAGGGGGATTTGAGTTCACCCCTCCACTTT. Encoded protein: CSARQGDLSSPLHF.

The chain employs TRBV7-3 and TRBJ2-1; possibly TRBD2 for D (7 bases). Germline assignment: CDR1 SGHTA and CDR2 FQGTGA. This CDR3 spans 19 amino acids. Trimming stripped 5 bases from V and 4 bases from J, with 27 bases between. The DNA for the CDR3 is TGTGCCAGCAGCCCTAGGGGTGGTGCGGGGGCCGCACCATACAATGAGCAGTTCTTC. It codes for CASSPRGGAGAAPYNEQFF.

The chain employs TRBV27 and TRBJ2-1; no definite D call. The CDR3 totals 17 residues. V lost 10 bases, J lost 0 bases, and 22 bases lay in between. Germline V CDR1 and CDR2: MNHEY, SMNVEV (reference sequence). In DNA, the CDR3 is TGTGCCATCCTTTTAAACGAGCGCTCAAGCTCCTACAATGAGCAGTTCTTC. It specifies CAILLNERSSSYNEQFF.

The chain recombines TRBV15 with TRBJ2-1, with 8 positions matching TRBD1. The CDR3 runs 16 residues. J lost 3 bases, V lost 0 bases, and 4 bases had no gene match. Germline V gene data show CDR1 as LNHNV and CDR2 as YYDKDF (reference sequence). The CDR3: CATSRDQGAYYNEQFF. DNA for the CDR3: TGTGCCACCAGCAGAGACCAGGGGGCTTACTACAATGAGCAGTTCTTC.

This clonotype was seen a few times. The chain has TRBV9 and TRBJ2-3, with D maybe TRBD1 (5 bases). Trimming removed 1 base at V and 2 bases at J, with 11 bases between. This CDR3 region has 15 residues. Germline CDR1 is SGDLS and CDR2 is YYNGEE. The CDR3 loop is CASSVQGYSTDTQYF. For the CDR3, the DNA is TGTGCCAGCAGCGTACAGGGCTACTCCACAGATACGCAGTATTTT.

The chain is built from TRBV20-1 and TRBJ1-1; TRBD1 is a possible D gene (5 bases). Trimming took off 0 bases at V and 1 base at J, with 9 bases between the two ends. CDR3 size: 14 residues. Germline loops: CDR1 DFQATT, CDR2 SNEGSKA (reference sequence). CDR3 residues: CSARDRQTNTEAFF. As DNA, the CDR3 is TGCAGTGCTAGAGATCGACAGACGAACACTGAAGCTTTCTTT.

As for this clonotype: One end of the junction does not line up with germline, which may come from a read error. The chain carries TRBV29-1 and TRBJ2-2; unclear D gene. CDR1 and CDR2 (germline): SQVTM, ANQGSEA. The CDR3 totals 15 residues. The CDR3 here is CSVEEGRTNTGELFF. The CDR3 DNA is TGCAGCGTTGAAGAGGGCAGGACGAATACCGGGGAGCTGTTTTTT.

This clonotype was seen at least ten times. This chain connects TRBV7-2 to TRBJ2-7; a possible D gene is TRBD1 (6 bases). There are 14 residues in the CDR3. Germline V gene data show CDR1 as SGHTA and CDR2 as FQGNSA. Trimming stripped 8 bases from V and 3 bases from J, with 17 bases between. The CDR3 DNA reads TGTGCCAGCGGTTTAGGGGGTTCGATCTACGAGCAGTACTTC. This sequence encodes CASGLGGSIYEQYF. Based on the CDR3 plus reference TRBV7-2 and TRBJ2-7, the full variable domain is GAGVSQSPSNKVTEKGKDVELRCDPISGHTALYWYRQSLGQGLEFLIYFQGNSAPDKSGLPSDRFSAERTGGSVSTLTIQRTQQEDSAVYLCASGLGGSIYEQYFGPGTRLTVT.

This clonotype came up many times. The chain is built from TRBV7-8 and TRBJ2-2; 8 positions match TRBD2. The CDR3 contains 18 residues. With V trimmed by 2 bases and J by 2 bases, 10 bases remained unmatched. CDR1 is SGHVS and CDR2 is FQNEAQ in the germline V gene. CDR3 loop: CASSLPMGAGGNTGELFF. In DNA, the CDR3 is TGTGCCAGCAGCTTACCGATGGGCGCGGGAGGAAACACCGGGGAGCTGTTTTTT.

In its sample, this clonotype was seen a few times. V gene TRBV4-3 combines with J gene TRBJ2-7; D call uncertain. CDR3 size: 14 residues. The germline V gene encodes CDR1 LGHNA and CDR2 YSLEER. Deletions cut 1 base from V and 7 bases from J, with 14 bases between. CDR3 DNA sequence: TGCGCCAGCAGCCAAGGCCTCCCGTTGGTGGAGCAGTACTTC. Protein: CASSQGLPLVEQYF.

This clonotype was recorded at least ten times. The genes are TRBV4-2 and TRBJ2-3, with 7 bases that match TRBD2. The CDR3 runs 17 residues. V trimming: 5 bases; J trimming: 1 base; junction bases outside the gene matches: 12. Germline-derived CDR1 and CDR2 are LGHNA and YNFKEQ. The CDR3 region has the DNA TGTGCCAGCAGCGCAAGGGGAGGGGATATGGGCACAGATACGCAGTATTTT. It yields the protein CASSARGGDMGTDTQYF.

The chain employs TRBV4-2 and TRBJ2-1; 7 bases line up with TRBD2. The ends lost 1 base at V and 2 bases at J; junction bases unmatched: 11. The length of the CDR3 is 18 residues. Looked up from germline, CDR1 is LGHNA and CDR2 is YNFKEQ. Written as DNA, the CDR3 is TGTGCCAGCAGCCAAGGCGGAGGAGGGACTACCCCCTACAATGAGCAGTTCTTC. This translates into CASSQGGGGTTPYNEQFF.

Ten or more counts support this clonotype. V and J are TRBV9 and TRBJ2-3; 9 nucleotides match TRBD2. There are 16 residues in the CDR3. CDR1 is SGDLS and CDR2 is YYNGEE in the germline V gene. Losses at the gene ends were 0 bases for V and 0 bases for J; bases not matched to a gene: 2. CDR3 loop: CASSVASGASTDTQYF. The CDR3 nucleotides are TGTGCCAGCAGCGTAGCTAGCGGGGCTAGCACAGATACGCAGTATTTT.

This sequence joins TRBV6-1 and TRBJ2-7, with 8 bases that match TRBD2. Trimming at V came to 6 bases and at J to 7 bases, leaving 11 bases not matched to a gene. Germline CDR1 reads MNHNS; CDR2 reads SASEGT. The CDR3 is 14 amino acids. CDR3 region: CASSWASGPGEQYF. The DNA of the CDR3 is TGTGCCAGCAGCTGGGCTAGCGGGCCTGGGGAGCAGTACTTC.

This clonotype was counted many times. This rearrangement joins TRBV20-1 to TRBJ2-7, with a possible D match to TRBD1 (5 bases). V was trimmed by 2 bases and J by 4 bases, leaving 12 bases between them. The CDR3 is made up of 13 amino acids. Germline CDR1 is DFQATT and CDR2 is SNEGSKA (reference sequence). As DNA, the CDR3 is TGCAGTGCTAGAACAGGATCAGGGTACGAGCAGTACTTC. Translation: CSARTGSGYEQYF.

A few counts support this clonotype. The chain combines TRBV7-3 with TRBJ1-1; 7 nucleotides agree with TRBD1. Germline lookup yields CDR1 SGHTA and CDR2 FQGTGA. The ends lost 4 bases at V and 7 bases at J; junction bases unmatched: 6. The CDR3 runs to 13 residues. The CDR3 nucleotides are TGTGCCAGCAGCTCTACGCGGGACAGTGAAGCTTTCTTT. This encodes CASSSTRDSEAFF. The full variable domain, its missing parts supplied by reference TRBV7-3 and TRBJ1-1, is GAGVSQTPSNKVTEKGKYVELRCDPISGHTALYWYRQSLGQGPEFLIYFQGTGAADDSGLPNDRFFAVRPEGSVSTLKIQRTERGDSAVYLCASSSTRDSEAFFGQGTRLTVV.

The table lists this clonotype with many counts. The chain carries TRBV20-1 and TRBJ2-1, with 14 bases that match TRBD2. The CDR3 length is 15 residues. J was trimmed by 6 bases and V by 1 base; bases with no gene match: 2. CDR1 and CDR2 (germline): DFQATT, SNEGSKA (reference sequence). DNA of the CDR3: TGCAGTGCTAGAGGACTAGCGGGGGGGGGCAATGAGCAGTTCTTC. It encodes CSARGLAGGGNEQFF.

This clonotype was recorded at least ten times. The J gene is TRBJ2-7, the V gene TRBV12-3 or TRBV12-4; the D is unclear. The CDR3 contains 16 residues. The V gene lost 6 bases and the J gene lost 4 bases, with 22 bases spanning the gap. The CDR3 sequence is CASSSPGSKARYEQYF. In DNA, the CDR3 is TGTGCCAGCAGCAGCCCGGGCTCGAAGGCCCGTTACGAGCAGTACTTC.

This clonotype was detected a few times. Without the conserved terminal phenylalanine or tryptophan, this CDR3 likely stems from a read error. The limits of the CDR3 on the DNA are not certain, so only TCRdb's listed CDR3 is given. This rearrangement joins TRBV9 to TRBJ2-3. Germline V gene sequence: CDR1 SGDLS, CDR2 YYNGEE. The CDR3 is made up of 10 amino acids, end residues included. The CDR3 sequence is CASNTRMGTA.

A few counts support this clonotype. The chain joins TRBV6-5 to TRBJ2-1; D might be TRBD1 or TRBD2, each matching 5 bases. The germline V and J ends were trimmed by 2 bases and 2 bases, with 13 bases remaining between them. This CDR3 is 16 amino acids long. Germline V gene sequence: CDR1 MNHEY, CDR2 SVGAGI. This CDR3 is CASSYAVGDAYNEQFF. The CDR3 DNA reads as TGTGCCAGCAGTTACGCCGTGGGGGACGCCTACAATGAGCAGTTCTTC.

The J gene is TRBJ1-5, the V gene TRBV28, with TRBD1 matching over 7 bases. Trimming removed 3 bases from V and 0 bases from J; junction bases left unmatched: 11. Germline CDR1 is MDHEN and CDR2 is SYDVKM. The CDR3 is 18 residues long. The CDR3 DNA follows: TGTGCCAGCAGTTTGGTCGAACAGGGGACATATAGCAATCAGCCCCAGCATTTT. Translated: CASSLVEQGTYSNQPQHF.

Only a few counts were recorded for this clonotype. The genes are TRBV20-1 and TRBJ2-5, with D tentatively TRBD1 or TRBD2 (5 bases each). Germline V gene data show CDR1 as DFQATT and CDR2 as SNEGSKA (reference sequence). The V end was cut by 3 bases, the J end by 4 bases, with 18 bases between. CDR3 length: 15 residues. The CDR3 here is CSASSGARALETQYF. CDR3 DNA sequence: TGCAGTGCTAGCTCCGGGGCCAGGGCCCTAGAGACCCAGTACTTC.

The chain recombines TRBV12-5 with TRBJ2-1, with D perhaps matching TRBD2 (5 bases). Trimming took 0 bases from V and 9 from J, leaving 15 bases between them. Per germline, CDR1 LGHNT and CDR2 FRNRAP. The CDR3 covers 15 residues. Here the CDR3 DNA reads TGTGCTAGTGGTTTGGTATCGCCATACGAGGGTGAGCAGTTCTTC. This gives the protein CASGLVSPYEGEQFF. Combining the CDR3 with reference TRBV12-5 and TRBJ2-1 gives the whole variable domain DARVTQTPRHKVTEMGQEVTMRCQPILGHNTVFWYRQTMMQGLELLAYFRNRAPLDDSGMPKDRFSAEMPDATLATLKIQPSEPRDSAVYFCASGLVSPYEGEQFFGPGTRLTVL.

The V and J genes are TRBV27 and TRBJ2-1; D is uncertain. The CDR3 totals 12 residues. The V gene's germline CDR1 is MNHEY and CDR2 SMNVEV (reference sequence). V was cut by 6 bases and J by 9 bases, with 12 bases left in between. This CDR3 is CASRIAPAEQFF. The CDR3 nucleotides are TGTGCCAGCAGAATCGCCCCGGCTGAGCAGTTCTTC.

The V gene is TRBV2, the J gene TRBJ1-6, with TRBD1 as a possible D gene (5 bases). The V and J ends lost 8 bases and 0 bases respectively, with 11 bases between them. Germline V gene sequence: CDR1 SNHLY, CDR2 FYNNEI. This CDR3 is 15 amino acids long. The CDR3 loop is CASGRGSSYNSPLHF. The CDR3 nucleotides are TGTGCCAGCGGACGGGGGAGCTCCTATAATTCACCCCTCCACTTT. The variable domain in full, completed from reference TRBV2 and TRBJ1-6, reads EPEVTQTPSHQVTQMGQEVILRCVPISNHLYFYWYRQILGQKVEFLVSFYNNEISEKSEIFDDQFSVERPDGSNFTLKIRSTKLEDSAMYFCASGRGSSYNSPLHFGNGTRLTVT.

This clonotype was observed a handful of times. The chain is built from TRBV7-2 and TRBJ2-3; TRBD1 agrees at 11 bases. The CDR3 has 15 residues. The germline V gene encodes CDR1 SGHTA and CDR2 FQGNSA. V was clipped by 5 bases and J by 4 bases; unmatched bases: 5. CDR3 amino acids: CASSLGQGASDTQYF. The CDR3 DNA reads as TGTGCCAGCAGCCTTGGACAGGGGGCTTCAGATACGCAGTATTTT.